Listed here is a single TCR beta chain. The antigen is unknown. Patients all relapsed after autologous stem cell transplantation, and there was variation in brentuximab vedotin exposure. PBMCs, once thawed, yielded CD8+ T cells isolated by magnetic negative selection. This sample stems from a study of PD-1 blockade in classical Hodgkin lymphoma. Study overall: Patients were infused with nivolumab 3 mg/kg every 2 weeks.

Study conclusions and caveats: Newly diagnosed patients had diversity similar to the baseline diversity of complete responders. Anyone who began nivolumab under 1 year after ASCT was excluded. Possible causes of repertoire differences, disease activity or prior therapy, remain undefined.

The protocol was immunoSEQ multiplex PCR, while the TCRdb copy is restricted to in-frame clones and leaves out a portion. This table holds some 10,000 clones, 84% found once. Sequencing used CD8+ T cells from blood, obtained at baseline. The clonotype was recovered from a human donor with classical Hodgkin lymphoma.

Here the CDR3 DNA reads TGTGCCAGCAGCTTAGGGGGCAGGTCAACCGAAAAACTGTTTTTT. It yields the protein CASSLGGRSTEKLFF. The gene calls are TRBV7-9 and TRBJ1-4; D possibly corresponds to TRBD1 (5 bases). This CDR3 is built from 15 residues. V was trimmed by 1 base and J by 8 bases, leaving 14 bases between them. CDR1 is SEHNR, CDR2 FQNEAQ, per germline (reference sequence).